Shown below are 30 T cell receptor beta chains from a single sample sequenced in a study of cytomegalovirus exposure and HLA in healthy donors. Researchers ran the PCR with 60 Vbeta and 13 Jbeta primers. Only in-frame clones appear in the TCRdb table, and some are missing; sequencing was by immunoSEQ multiplex PCR. The sample lists 150,000 to 200,000 clones; 60% to 80% were seen once. Source material: PBMCs. These receptors were obtained from a woman aged 40 to 50 in good health and CMV-seropositive.

The V gene is TRBV5-1, the J gene TRBJ1-4, with D unresolved. V gave up 3 bases and J gave up 1 base, with 10 bases separating them. Per germline, CDR1 SGHRS and CDR2 YFSETQ. CDR3 length: 15 amino acids. CDR3 sequence reads: CASSSSHRTNEKLFF. CDR3 DNA sequence: TGCGCCAGCAGCTCCTCACATCGAACTAATGAAAAACTGTTTTTT. The full variable domain, completed using reference TRBV5-1 and TRBJ1-4, is KAGVTQTPRYLIKTRGQQVTLSCSPISGHRSVSWYQQTPGQGLQFLFEYFSETQRNKGNFPGRFSGRQFSNSRSEMNVSTLELGDSALYLCASSSSHRTNEKLFFGSGTQLSVL.

This clone was detected a few times. The chain couples TRBV19 to TRBJ1-4, with 7 nucleotides matching TRBD1. The junction had 7 bases not matched to a gene; V was cut back by 4 bases and J by 8 bases. This CDR3 is 14 amino acids long. The V gene's germline CDR1 is LNHDA and CDR2 SQIVND (reference sequence). The CDR3 sequence: CASSTDRVREKLFF. The CDR3 bases are TGTGCCAGTAGTACCGACAGGGTGAGGGAAAAACTGTTTTTT.

The genes are TRBV10-3 and TRBJ2-7; TRBD1 matches at 9 bases. This CDR3 has 11 residues. J gave up 6 bases and V 10 bases, and 4 bases lay outside the gene matches. Germline CDR1 is ENHRY and CDR2 is SYGVKD. The CDR3 nucleotides are TGTGCCAGCTTACAGGGGGCCGAGCAGTACTTC. Protein product: CASLQGAEQYF.

The chain carries TRBV30 and TRBJ2-3; D is possibly TRBD1 (6 bases). Germline assignment: CDR1 GTSNPN and CDR2 SVGIG (reference sequence). The V gene lost 1 base and the J gene lost 4 bases, with 18 bases spanning the gap. This CDR3 is 16 amino acids long. CDR3: CAWSDTQGSMADTQYF. CDR3 DNA: TGTGCCTGGAGTGATACCCAGGGGAGCATGGCAGATACGCAGTATTTT.

The sample holds a few counts of this clone. The chain links TRBV7-2 to TRBJ2-1; D possibly corresponds to TRBD2 (6 bases). V lost 1 base, J lost 1 base, and 11 bases lay in between. CDR3 length: 16 amino acids. Germline V gives CDR1 SGHTA, CDR2 FQGNSA. The CDR3 DNA follows: TGTGCCAGCAGCTTAGGGTCCGGGGGATCCTACAATGAGCAGTTCTTC. Translation gives CASSLGSGGSYNEQFF. The complete variable domain, with remaining parts taken from reference TRBV7-2 and TRBJ2-1, reads GAGVSQSPSNKVTEKGKDVELRCDPISGHTALYWYRQSLGQGLEFLIYFQGNSAPDKSGLPSDRFSAERTGGSVSTLTIQRTQQEDSAVYLCASSLGSGGSYNEQFFGPGTRLTVL.

The chain uses TRBV9 and TRBJ1-4; TRBD1 matches at 8 bases. Germline CDR1 is SGDLS and CDR2 is YYNGEE. Trimming removed 2 bases from V and 5 bases from J; junction bases left unmatched: 2. The CDR3 is 14 amino acids. CDR3 sequence (DNA): TGTGCCAGCAGCGTTGGACAGGGAAATGAAAAACTGTTTTTT. It codes for CASSVGQGNEKLFF.

J is TRBJ2-7 and V is TRBV7-2; 12 nucleotides match TRBD2. There are 15 residues in the CDR3. V was pared by 5 bases and J by 0 bases, with 2 bases of the junction left unmatched. The germline V gene encodes CDR1 SGHTA and CDR2 FQGNSA. The CDR3 is CASSATSGGSYEQYF. In DNA form, the CDR3 reads TGTGCCAGCAGCGCGACTAGCGGGGGCTCCTACGAGCAGTACTTC.

The CDR3 region has the DNA TGTGCCAGTAGTACCCGGGACAGGGGGCACTATGGCTACACCTTC. Its protein is CASSTRDRGHYGYTF. The chain recombines TRBV19 with TRBJ1-2; TRBD1 matches 12 bases. The germline V gene encodes CDR1 LNHDA and CDR2 SQIVND (reference sequence). V was clipped by 4 bases and J by 3 bases; unmatched bases: 3. The CDR3 consists of 15 residues.

V gene TRBV5-1 combines with J gene TRBJ2-5; TRBD2 matches 7 bases. Germline-derived CDR1 and CDR2 are SGHRS and YFSETQ. J gave up 1 base and V 2 bases, and 5 bases lay outside the gene matches. CDR3 length: 15 residues. The CDR3 reads CASSFGGGVQETQYF. The CDR3 DNA follows: TGCGCCAGCAGCTTCGGGGGAGGGGTCCAAGAGACCCAGTACTTC.

The chain employs TRBV5-4 and TRBJ2-7; possibly TRBD1 for D (5 bases). The CDR3 totals 13 residues. Germline-derived CDR1 and CDR2 are SGHNT and YYREEE (reference sequence). The germline V and J ends were trimmed by 4 bases and 3 bases, with 11 bases remaining between them. The CDR3 DNA is TGTGCCAGCAGCCGCACGACAGACTACGAGCAGTACTTC. Residues: CASSRTTDYEQYF. Full variable domain (remainder filled in from reference TRBV5-4 and TRBJ2-7): ETGVTQSPTHLIKTRGQQVTLRCSSQSGHNTVSWYQQALGQGPQFIFQYYREEENGRGNFPPRFSGLQFPNYSSELNVNALELDDSALYLCASSRTTDYEQYFGPGTRLTVT.

This rearrangement joins TRBV19 to TRBJ1-4; D not certain. V was cut by 7 bases and J by 8 bases, with 14 bases left in between. Germline assignment: CDR1 LNHDA and CDR2 SQIVND (reference sequence). The CDR3 consists of 13 residues. CDR3 in DNA: TGTGCCAGTACCTATCGGCCCGGGGAAAAACTGTTTTTT. Amino acid sequence: CASTYRPGEKLFF.

This sequence joins TRBV6-1 and TRBJ2-7; 12 bases align to TRBD2. After removal of 4 bases from V and 5 bases from J, the junction contained 3 bases not matched to a gene. The germline gives CDR1 MNHNS, CDR2 SASEGT. The CDR3 is 14 amino acids. DNA of the CDR3: TGTGCCAGCAGTGGACTAGCGGGGGATGACGAGCAGTACTTC. It encodes CASSGLAGDDEQYF.

A few counts support this clone. The chain links TRBV10-2 to TRBJ2-7; 10 bases are a match to TRBD1. There are 14 residues in the CDR3. The ends lost 6 bases at V and 6 bases at J; junction bases unmatched: 8. Germline values: CDR1 WSHSY, CDR2 SAAADI. CDR3 amino acids: CASRIYGTGAEQYF. Here the CDR3 DNA reads TGCGCCAGCAGGATCTATGGGACAGGGGCCGAGCAGTACTTC.

V and J are TRBV15 and TRBJ2-5, with 7 bases that match TRBD2. This CDR3 comprises 13 residues. Germline V gene sequence: CDR1 LNHNV, CDR2 YYDKDF (reference sequence). V lost 5 bases, J lost 4 bases, and 4 bases stayed unmatched. CDR3 sequence reads: CATSLTSTETQYF. The CDR3, as DNA: TGTGCCACCAGCTTGACTAGCACAGAGACCCAGTACTTC.

The chain uses TRBV19 and TRBJ1-2; possibly TRBD1 for D (5 bases). The germline V gene has CDR1 LNHDA and CDR2 SQIVND (reference sequence). The V gene lost 3 bases and the J gene lost 8 bases, with 13 bases spanning the gap. The CDR3 spans 13 residues. CDR3 sequence: CASSILGLRGYTF. CDR3 DNA: TGTGCCAGTAGTATCCTGGGACTGCGAGGCTACACCTTC.

The chain uses TRBV19 and TRBJ2-7; 7 nucleotides line up with TRBD2. The CDR3 is 12 amino acids. From germline, CDR1 is LNHDA and CDR2 SQIVND (reference sequence). V lost 5 bases, J lost 7 bases, and 5 bases stayed unmatched. This CDR3 reads CASSGGLGEQYF. In DNA form, the CDR3 reads TGTGCCAGTAGTGGCGGACTAGGGGAGCAGTACTTC.

This sequence joins TRBV6-5 and TRBJ2-7; D is possibly TRBD2 (5 bases). The CDR3 covers 15 residues. Germline values: CDR1 MNHEY, CDR2 SVGAGI. V lost 6 bases and J 7 bases, leaving 22 bases between the germline ends. This chain's CDR3 is CASSDLERSRWEQYF. The CDR3 DNA sequence: TGTGCCAGCAGCGACCTAGAGCGGTCACGTTGGGAGCAGTACTTC.

This chain connects TRBV7-9 to TRBJ1-4, with D uncertain. This CDR3 has 12 residues. Germline V gene data show CDR1 as SEHNR and CDR2 as FQNEAQ (reference sequence). The V end was cut by 6 bases, the J end by 7 bases, with 9 bases between. CDR3 coding DNA: TGTGCCAGCAGACGACTGACTGAAAAACTGTTTTTT. This translates into CASRRLTEKLFF.

The chain recombines TRBV4-3 with TRBJ1-2; 9 positions match TRBD1. Trimming removed 4 bases from V and 7 bases from J; junction bases left unmatched: 10. The CDR3 covers 15 residues. Germline assignment: CDR1 LGHNA and CDR2 YSLEER. The CDR3, as DNA: TGCGCCAGCAGCCCTGAGATGGGGACAGGGTTTGGCTACACCTTC. It translates to CASSPEMGTGFGYTF.

The V and J genes are TRBV7-6 and TRBJ1-2, with a tentative D call TRBD1 (5 bases). This CDR3 has 13 residues. V was cut by 5 bases and J by 2 bases, with 9 bases left in between. The germline V gene has CDR1 SGHVS and CDR2 FNYEAQ. CDR3 protein: CASSPDRNYGYTF. In DNA, the CDR3 is TGTGCCAGCAGCCCCGACAGAAACTATGGCTACACCTTC.

This chain joins TRBV30 and TRBJ1-5; 9 positions agree with TRBD1. V trimming: 2 bases; J trimming: 4 bases; junction bases outside the gene matches: 6. The CDR3 loop spans 15 amino acids. CDR1 and CDR2 from the germline V gene are GTSNPN and SVGIG (reference sequence). The CDR3 nucleotides are TGTGCCTGGAGTTCCGGGACAGGGCGAAATCAGCCCCAGCATTTT. This codes for CAWSSGTGRNQPQHF.

This clone appeared once. This sequence joins TRBV13 and TRBJ2-7, with a possible D match to TRBD2 (6 bases). CDR1 and CDR2 from the germline V gene are PRHDT and FYEKMQ (reference sequence). The CDR3 runs 14 residues. Trimming stripped 3 bases from V and 3 bases from J, with 12 bases between. This CDR3 reads CASSFRGTVYEQYF. DNA of the CDR3: TGTGCCAGCAGCTTTCGGGGGACCGTCTACGAGCAGTACTTC.

A single count supports this clone. The V gene is TRBV4-3, the J gene TRBJ2-2; 8 nucleotides align to TRBD1. Germline V gene sequence: CDR1 LGHNA, CDR2 YSLEER. This CDR3 comprises 13 residues. V was clipped by 0 bases and J by 14 bases; unmatched bases: 5. The CDR3 DNA follows: TGCGCCAGCAGCCAAGAGGAGGACAGGGTCCTGTTTTTT. Translation: CASSQEEDRVLFF.

The chain recombines TRBV5-6 with TRBJ1-5; perhaps TRBD1 as D (6 bases). The germline V gene has CDR1 SGHDT and CDR2 YYEEEE. The CDR3 has 13 amino acids. Trimming removed 4 bases from V and 4 bases from J, with 9 bases in between. The CDR3 loop is CASSKQGNQPQHF. CDR3 DNA: TGTGCCAGCAGCAAACAGGGAAATCAGCCCCAGCATTTT.

The V and J genes are TRBV7-7 and TRBJ1-5; TRBD1 matches 8 bases. Germline V gives CDR1 SSHAT, CDR2 FNYEAQ (reference sequence). V was clipped by 4 bases and J by 5 bases; unmatched bases: 10. The CDR3 extends over 16 amino acids. The CDR3 protein is CASSWADREIDQPQHF. In DNA form, the CDR3 reads TGTGCCAGCAGCTGGGCGGACAGGGAAATAGATCAGCCCCAGCATTTT.

The V gene is TRBV6-5, the J gene TRBJ2-1; no clear D. Per the germline V gene, CDR1 is MNHEY and CDR2 is SVGAGI. V was shortened by 7 bases and J by 9 bases, with 16 bases between the two germline ends. The CDR3 is made up of 13 amino acids. The CDR3 DNA reads TGTGCCAGCACCAACACAGATTTCGGTGAGCAGTTCTTC. It is translated as CASTNTDFGEQFF.

This chain joins TRBV6-1 and TRBJ2-3, with D uncertain. This CDR3 has 13 residues. In germline, CDR1 is MNHNS, CDR2 SASEGT. Trimming pared 0 bases from V and 6 bases from J, leaving 7 bases between. CDR3 DNA sequence: TGTGCCAGCAGTGAAGCGTGGCGGGATACGCAGTATTTT. Translated, it gives CASSEAWRDTQYF.

The chain couples TRBV6-5 to TRBJ1-2; TRBD1 matches 8 bases. CDR1 is MNHEY, CDR2 SVGAGI, per germline. This CDR3 is 15 amino acids long. Trimming cost V 4 bases and J 4 bases; bases outside gene matches: 8. CDR3 sequence: CASSSRQGFLYGYTF. Written as DNA, the CDR3 is TGTGCCAGCAGTTCTCGACAGGGGTTCCTCTATGGCTACACCTTC.

This clone appeared a few times. V and J are TRBV19 and TRBJ1-5; the match to TRBD1 covers 8 bases. The trim removed 0 bases at V and 1 base at J, leaving 8 bases unmatched. In germline, CDR1 is LNHDA, CDR2 SQIVND (reference sequence). This CDR3 is built from 18 residues. The CDR3 here is CASSIEGQGATSNQPQHF. Written as DNA, the CDR3 is TGTGCCAGTAGTATAGAAGGACAGGGTGCAACAAGCAATCAGCCCCAGCATTTT.

The chain has TRBV5-1 and TRBJ2-5; possible D gene TRBD2, 6 bases. The CDR3 extends over 14 amino acids. Germline CDR1 is SGHRS and CDR2 is YFSETQ. Deletions cut 3 bases from V and 0 bases from J, with 9 bases between. CDR3 sequence: CASSWGTYQETQYF. As DNA, the CDR3 is TGCGCCAGCAGCTGGGGGACTTACCAAGAGACCCAGTACTTC.